This TCR beta chain was profiled in a study of shared clonotypes between healthy human individuals. General study results and limits: Limitation of the genetic and exposure-history diversity represented came from the few donors.

In the original workflow: With immunoSEQ giving junction-only sequences and no quality scores, filtering differed. The method was immunoSEQ multiplex PCR; TCRdb's version includes in-frame clones alone and lacks a portion of them. D and trimming were read from the DNA, whereas the V and J calls and clone size are those reported in that table. The table lists roughly 850,000 clones, approximately 96% of them singletons, with 0.2% to 0.25% in the top ten. V trimming: 0 bases; J trimming: 5 bases; junction bases outside the gene matches: 4. CDR1 is LGHNA, CDR2 YSLEER, per germline. The length of the CDR3 is 16 residues. Comments on this clone: No antigen is known for it.

Positively selected for CCR7, the CD45RO-negative cells used as naive CD8 cells excluded terminally differentiated effector memory CD45RA+ cells. The sample consisted of naive CD8+ T cells sorted from blood. This TCR derives from a young man in good health. This sequence joins TRBV4-3 and TRBJ2-2; 9 positions agree with TRBD2. The CDR3 sequence is CASSQDRLAGTGELFF. The CDR3 coding sequence is TGCGCCAGCAGCCAAGATCGGCTAGCGGGAACCGGGGAGCTGTTTTTT.